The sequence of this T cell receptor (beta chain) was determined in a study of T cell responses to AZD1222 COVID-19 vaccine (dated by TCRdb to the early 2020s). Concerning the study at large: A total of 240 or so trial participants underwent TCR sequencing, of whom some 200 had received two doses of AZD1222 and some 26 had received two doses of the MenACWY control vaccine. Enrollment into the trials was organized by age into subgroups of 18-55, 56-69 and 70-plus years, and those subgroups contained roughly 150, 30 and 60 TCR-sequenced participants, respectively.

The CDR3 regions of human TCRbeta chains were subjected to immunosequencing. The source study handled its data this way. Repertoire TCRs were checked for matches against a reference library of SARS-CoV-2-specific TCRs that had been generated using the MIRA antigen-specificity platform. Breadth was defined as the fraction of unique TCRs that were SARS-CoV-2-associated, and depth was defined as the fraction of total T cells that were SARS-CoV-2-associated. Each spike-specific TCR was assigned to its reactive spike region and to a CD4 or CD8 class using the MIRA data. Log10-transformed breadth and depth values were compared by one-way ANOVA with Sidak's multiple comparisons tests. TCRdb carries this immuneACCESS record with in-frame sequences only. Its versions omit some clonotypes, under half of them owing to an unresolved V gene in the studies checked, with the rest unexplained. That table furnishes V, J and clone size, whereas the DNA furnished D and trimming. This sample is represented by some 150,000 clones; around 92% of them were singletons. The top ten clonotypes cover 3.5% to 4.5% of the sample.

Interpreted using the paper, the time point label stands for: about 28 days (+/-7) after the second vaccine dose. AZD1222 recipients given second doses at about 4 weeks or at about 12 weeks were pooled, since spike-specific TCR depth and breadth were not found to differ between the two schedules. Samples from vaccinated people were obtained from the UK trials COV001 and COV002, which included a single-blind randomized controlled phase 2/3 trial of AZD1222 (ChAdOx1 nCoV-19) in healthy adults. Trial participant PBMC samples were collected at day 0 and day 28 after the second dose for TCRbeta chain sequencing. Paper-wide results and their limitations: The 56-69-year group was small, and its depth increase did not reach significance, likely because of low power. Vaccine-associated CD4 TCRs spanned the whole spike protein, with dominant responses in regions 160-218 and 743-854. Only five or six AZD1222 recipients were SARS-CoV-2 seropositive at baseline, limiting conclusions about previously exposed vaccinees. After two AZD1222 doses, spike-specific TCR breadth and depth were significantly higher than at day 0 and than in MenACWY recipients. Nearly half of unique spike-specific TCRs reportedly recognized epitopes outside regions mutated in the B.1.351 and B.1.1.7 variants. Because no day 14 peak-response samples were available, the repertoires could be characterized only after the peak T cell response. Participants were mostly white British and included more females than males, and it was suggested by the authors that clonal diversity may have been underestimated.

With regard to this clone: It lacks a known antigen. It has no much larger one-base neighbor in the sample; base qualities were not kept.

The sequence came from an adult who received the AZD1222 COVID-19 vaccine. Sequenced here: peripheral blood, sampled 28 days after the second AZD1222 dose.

The DNA sequence follows: TGTGCCAGCAGTTGGGTACTGAACACTGAAGCTTTCTTT. Translated, this gives CASSWVLNTEAFF. The rearrangement joined TRBV6-5 to TRBJ1-1; the D gene is not confidently resolved. CDR3 length: 13 amino acids, cysteine to phenylalanine. Left in the record is the CDR3 DNA by itself, 39 bases read in frame from the first base. Between the V and J ends, shortened by 4 bases and 0 bases respectively, the junction contains 6 bases. Reading the germline V gene gives CDR1 MNHEY and CDR2 SVGAGI.